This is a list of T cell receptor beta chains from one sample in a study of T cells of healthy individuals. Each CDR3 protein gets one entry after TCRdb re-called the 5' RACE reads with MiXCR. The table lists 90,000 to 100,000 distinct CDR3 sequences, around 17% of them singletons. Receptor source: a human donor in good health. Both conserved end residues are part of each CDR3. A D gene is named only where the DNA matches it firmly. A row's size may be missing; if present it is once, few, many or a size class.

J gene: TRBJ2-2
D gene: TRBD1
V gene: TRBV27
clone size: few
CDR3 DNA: TGTGCCAGCAGAAAGACAGGGGTCTGGACCGGGGAGCTGTTTTTT
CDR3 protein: CASRKTGVWTGELFF

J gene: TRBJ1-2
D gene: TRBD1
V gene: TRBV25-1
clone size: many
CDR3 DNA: TGTGCCAGCAGTAGGTGGACAGGGGATGGCTACACCTTC
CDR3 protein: CASSRWTGDGYTF

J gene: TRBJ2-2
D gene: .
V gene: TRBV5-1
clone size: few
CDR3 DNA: TGCGCCAGCAGCTTTCACGGGGAGCTGTTTTTT
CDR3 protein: CASSFHGELFF

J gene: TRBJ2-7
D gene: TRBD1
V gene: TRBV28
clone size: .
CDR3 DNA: TGTGCCGCTCAGGGGGTCAGCCGGGACAAGGCCTACGAGCAGTACTTC
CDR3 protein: CAAQGVSRDKAYEQYF

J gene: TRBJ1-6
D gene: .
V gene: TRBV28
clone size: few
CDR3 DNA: TGTGCCAGCGGTTTCGGGAGGTCCTATAATTCACCCCTCCACTTT
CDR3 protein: CASGFGRSYNSPLHF

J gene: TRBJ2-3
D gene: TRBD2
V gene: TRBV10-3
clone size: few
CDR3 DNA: TGTGCCATCAGTGGGACAGCGGCGGGAGGGAGCACAGATACGCAGTATTTT
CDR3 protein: CAISGTAAGGSTDTQYF

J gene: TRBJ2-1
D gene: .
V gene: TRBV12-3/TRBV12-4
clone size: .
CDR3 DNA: TGTGCCAGCAGCTTTGACGGGTTTGGGGAGCAGTTCTTC
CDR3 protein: CASSFDGFGEQFF

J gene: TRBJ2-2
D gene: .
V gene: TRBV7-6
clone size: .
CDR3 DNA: TGTGCCAGCAGCTTAGCTAGCCGTCGAGTAAACACCGGGGAGCTGTTTTTT
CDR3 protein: CASSLASRRVNTGELFF

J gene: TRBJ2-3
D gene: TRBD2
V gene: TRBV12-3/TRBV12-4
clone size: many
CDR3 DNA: TGTGCCAGCAGAACTAGCGGGGGCCTTCTTAGCACAGATACGCAGTATTTT
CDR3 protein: CASRTSGGLLSTDTQYF

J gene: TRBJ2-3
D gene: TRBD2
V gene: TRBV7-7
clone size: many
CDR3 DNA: TGTGCTAGCAGCCGAGCGGGAGGAGGGACAGATACGCAGTATTTT
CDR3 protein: CASSRAGGGTDTQYF

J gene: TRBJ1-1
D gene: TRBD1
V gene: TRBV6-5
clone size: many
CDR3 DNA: TGTGCCAGCAAAATCTCAGGGGGCGAGAGCACTGAAGCTTTCTTT
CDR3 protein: CASKISGGESTEAFF

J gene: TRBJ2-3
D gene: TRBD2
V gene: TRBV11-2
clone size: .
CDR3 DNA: TGTGCCAGCAGCATGGGACTAGCGGGATTAGATACGCAGTATTTT
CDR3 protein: CASSMGLAGLDTQYF

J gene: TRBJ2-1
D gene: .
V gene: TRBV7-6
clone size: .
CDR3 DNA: TGTGCCAGCAGCTTAGCCAGGAATAATGAGCAGTTCTTC
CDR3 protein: CASSLARNNEQFF

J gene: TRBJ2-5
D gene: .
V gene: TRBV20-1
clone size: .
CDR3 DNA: TGCAGTGCGGGAAAAGGTAGCGGCCAAGAGACCCAGTACTTC
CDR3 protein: CSAGKGSGQETQYF

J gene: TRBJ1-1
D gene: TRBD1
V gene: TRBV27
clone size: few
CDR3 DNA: TGTGCCAGCAGTTCGACAGGGGGCTGGCACACTGAAGCTTTCTTT
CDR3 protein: CASSSTGGWHTEAFF

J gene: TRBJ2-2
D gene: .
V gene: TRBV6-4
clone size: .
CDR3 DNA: TGTGCCAGCAGTGAGCGGGACACCGGGGAGCTGTTTTTT
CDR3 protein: CASSERDTGELFF

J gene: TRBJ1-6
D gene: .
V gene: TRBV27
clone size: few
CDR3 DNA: TGTGCCAGCAGTTTAGGGGGCTATAATTCACCCCTCCACTTT
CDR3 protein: CASSLGGYNSPLHF

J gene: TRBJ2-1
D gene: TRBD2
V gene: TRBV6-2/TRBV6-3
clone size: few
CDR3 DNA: TGTGCCAGCAGTTACCAGCGGGAGGTTGAGCAGTTCTTC
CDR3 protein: CASSYQREVEQFF

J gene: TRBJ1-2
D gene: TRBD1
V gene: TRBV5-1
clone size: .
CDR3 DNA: TGCGCCAGCAGCCCACAGACAGGGAGGACGTACTATGGCTACACCTTC
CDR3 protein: CASSPQTGRTYYGYTF

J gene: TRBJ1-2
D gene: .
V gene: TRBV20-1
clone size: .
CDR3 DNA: TGCAGTGCCAGTCCGGCTAACTATGGCTACACCTTC
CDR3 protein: CSASPANYGYTF

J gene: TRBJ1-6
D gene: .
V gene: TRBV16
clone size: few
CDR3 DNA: TGTGCCAGCAGCCAATTCCTCTCCTATAATTCACCCCTCCACTTT
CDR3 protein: CASSQFLSYNSPLHF

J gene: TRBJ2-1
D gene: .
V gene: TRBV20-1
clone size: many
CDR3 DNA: TGCAGTGCTACACCAGGGGCAGGGTACAATGAGCAGTTCTTC
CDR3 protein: CSATPGAGYNEQFF

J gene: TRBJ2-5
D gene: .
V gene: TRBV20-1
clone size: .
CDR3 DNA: TGCAGTGCTAGAGGTGGGGAGACCCAGTACTTC
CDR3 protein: CSARGGETQYF

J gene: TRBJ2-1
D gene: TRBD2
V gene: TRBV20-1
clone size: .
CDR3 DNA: TGCAGTGCTACCATAGCGGGCCCCTCCTACAATGAGCAGTTCTTC
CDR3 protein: CSATIAGPSYNEQFF

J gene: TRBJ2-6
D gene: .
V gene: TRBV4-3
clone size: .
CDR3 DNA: TGCGCCAGCAGCCAAGGCTTCTCTGGGGCCAACGTCCTGACTTTC
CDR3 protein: CASSQGFSGANVLTF

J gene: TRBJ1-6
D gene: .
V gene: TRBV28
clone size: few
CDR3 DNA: TGTGCCAGCAGTTTCTACAGTAATAACAATTCACCCCTCCACTTT
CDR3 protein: CASSFYSNNNSPLHF

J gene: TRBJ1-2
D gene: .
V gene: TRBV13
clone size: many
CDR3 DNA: TGTGCCAGCAGCAGGACAGCTTCCTATGGCTACACCTTC
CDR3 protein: CASSRTASYGYTF

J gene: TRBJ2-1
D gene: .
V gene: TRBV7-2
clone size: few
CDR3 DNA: TGTGCCAGCAGCCCCTGGGACGGACAATACAATGAGCAGTTCTTC
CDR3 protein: CASSPWDGQYNEQFF

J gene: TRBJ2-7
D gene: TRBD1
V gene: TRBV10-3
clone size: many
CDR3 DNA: TGTGCCATCAGTCTCGGGACAGAGTACGAGCAGTACTTC
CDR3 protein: CAISLGTEYEQYF

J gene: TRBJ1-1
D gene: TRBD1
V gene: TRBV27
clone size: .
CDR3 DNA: TGTGCCAGCAGTCCCTACAGGGGAGCGGACACTGAAGCTTTCTTT
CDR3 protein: CASSPYRGADTEAFF

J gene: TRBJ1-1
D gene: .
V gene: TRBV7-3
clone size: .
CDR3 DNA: TGTGCCAGCGGCCGGGACATTAACACTGAAGCTTTCTTT
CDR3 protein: CASGRDINTEAFF

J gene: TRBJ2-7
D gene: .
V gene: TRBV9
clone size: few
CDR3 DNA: TGTGCCAGCAGCGTAGCGGCAGGGAGAATCTACGAGCAGTACTTC
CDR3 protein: CASSVAAGRIYEQYF

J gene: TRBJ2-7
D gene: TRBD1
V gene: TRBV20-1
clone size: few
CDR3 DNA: TGCAGTGCCAAAAAACAGGGGGAGTACGAGCAGTACTTC
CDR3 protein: CSAKKQGEYEQYF

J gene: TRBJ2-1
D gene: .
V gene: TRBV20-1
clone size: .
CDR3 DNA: TGCAGTGCTAGAGAGGAGCATCCTGAGCAGTTCTTC
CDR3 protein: CSAREEHPEQFF

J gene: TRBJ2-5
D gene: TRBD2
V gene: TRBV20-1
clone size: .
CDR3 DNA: TGCAGTGCTAGCCTTTCTAGCGGGGGGGTTGGAGAGACCCAGTACTTC
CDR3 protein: CSASLSSGGVGETQYF

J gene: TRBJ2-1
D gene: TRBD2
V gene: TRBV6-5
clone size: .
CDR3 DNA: TGTGCCAGCAGTTACTCCCGGGGACTAGCGGCCGGTGAGCAGTTCTTC
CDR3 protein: CASSYSRGLAAGEQFF

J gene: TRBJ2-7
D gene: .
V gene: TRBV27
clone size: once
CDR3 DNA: TGTGCCAGCAGTCGGCAACAGTTGGGGGTCTACGAGCAGTACTTC
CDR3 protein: CASSRQQLGVYEQYF

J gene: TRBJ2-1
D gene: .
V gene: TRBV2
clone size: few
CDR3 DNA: TGTGCCAGCGCCTTGGACTTGAACTCCTACAATGAGCAGTTCTTC
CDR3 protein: CASALDLNSYNEQFF

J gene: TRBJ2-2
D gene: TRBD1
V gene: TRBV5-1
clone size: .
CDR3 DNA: TGCGCCAGCAGCTTGGACAGGGGGCGCACCGGGGAGCTGTTTTTT
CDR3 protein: CASSLDRGRTGELFF

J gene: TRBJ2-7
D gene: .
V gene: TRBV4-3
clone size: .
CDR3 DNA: TGCGCCAGCAGCCAAGACCGGGCCAGCTCCTACGAGCAGTACTTC
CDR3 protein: CASSQDRASSYEQYF

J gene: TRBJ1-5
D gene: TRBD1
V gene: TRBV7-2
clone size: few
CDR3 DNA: TGTGCCAGCAGCTTAGACAGGGGGTATCAGCCCCAGCATTTT
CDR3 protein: CASSLDRGYQPQHF

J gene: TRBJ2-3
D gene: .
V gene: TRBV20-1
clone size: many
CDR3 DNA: TGCAGTGCTAGGCCTGTAGGTGGGGTGTCCTCACCCACAGATACGCAGTATTTT
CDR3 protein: CSARPVGGVSSPTDTQYF

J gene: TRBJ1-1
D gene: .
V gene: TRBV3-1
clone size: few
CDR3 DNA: TGTGCCAGCAGCTTTGGGCCCTGGCCAAGGGTGAACACTGAAGCTTTCTTT
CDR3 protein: CASSFGPWPRVNTEAFF

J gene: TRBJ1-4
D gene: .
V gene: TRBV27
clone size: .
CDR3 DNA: TGTGCCAGCAGACTACCGACAGTGTATGAAAAACTGTTTTTT
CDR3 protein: CASRLPTVYEKLFF

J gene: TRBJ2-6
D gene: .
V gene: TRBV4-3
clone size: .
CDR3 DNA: TGCGCCAGCAGCCAAGAACCGGACTCTGGGGCCAACGTCCTGACTTTC
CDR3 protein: CASSQEPDSGANVLTF

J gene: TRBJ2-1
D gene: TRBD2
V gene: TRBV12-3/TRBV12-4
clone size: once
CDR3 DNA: TGTGCCAGCATCTATCGACTAGCGGGGTCCTACAATGAGCAGTTCTTC
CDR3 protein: CASIYRLAGSYNEQFF

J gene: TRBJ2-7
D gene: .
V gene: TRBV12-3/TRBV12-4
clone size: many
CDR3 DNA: TGTGCCAGCAGTCTTGGGACCTACGAGCAGTACTTC
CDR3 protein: CASSLGTYEQYF

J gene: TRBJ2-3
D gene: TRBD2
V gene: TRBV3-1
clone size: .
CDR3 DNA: TGTGCCAGCAGCCAAGAGGGCCGGCTAGCGGGCACAGATACGCAGTATTTT
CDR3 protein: CASSQEGRLAGTDTQYF

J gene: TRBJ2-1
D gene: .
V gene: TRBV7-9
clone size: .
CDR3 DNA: TGTGCCAGCAGCTTATCCCATCCCCAGAGGCAGTTCTTC
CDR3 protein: CASSLSHPQRQFF

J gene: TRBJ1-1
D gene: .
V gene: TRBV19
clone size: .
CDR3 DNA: TGTGCCAGTAGTATAGGACAGTCGAACACTGAAGCTTTCTTT
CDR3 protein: CASSIGQSNTEAFF